This T cell receptor (beta chain) is from a study of T cell changes during pregnancy in multiple sclerosis. V was shortened by 7 bases and J by 6 bases, with 19 bases between the two germline ends. Germline CDR1 reads SGHVS; CDR2 reads FQNEAQ. The CDR3 sequence is 15 residues long. The table came from immunoSEQ multiplex PCR; TCRdb's copy has only in-frame clones and leaves some out. Among around 97,000 clones, 90% were seen once, and the ten largest hold roughly 0.79%. The clonotype comes from a female donor in good health, enrolled as a control in a pregnancy study. The V call is TRBV7-8, the J call TRBJ2-1; maybe TRBD2 (7 bases). Sequenced material: peripheral blood, taken in the second trimester of pregnancy. The CDR3 loop is CASNLGASGLNEQFF. The DNA for the CDR3 is TGTGCCAGCAACCTGGGGGCTAGCGGACTCAATGAGCAGTTCTTC.